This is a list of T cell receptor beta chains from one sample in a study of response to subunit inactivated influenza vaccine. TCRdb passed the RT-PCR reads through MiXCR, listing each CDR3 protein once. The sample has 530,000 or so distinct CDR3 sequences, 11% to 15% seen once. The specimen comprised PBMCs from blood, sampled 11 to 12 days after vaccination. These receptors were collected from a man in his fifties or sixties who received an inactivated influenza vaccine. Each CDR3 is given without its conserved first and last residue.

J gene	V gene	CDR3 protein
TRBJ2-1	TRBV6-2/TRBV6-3	ASRSWGSYNEQF
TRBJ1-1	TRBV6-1	ASSKMGGLNTEAF
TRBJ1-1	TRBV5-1	ASSLLPGRPEAF
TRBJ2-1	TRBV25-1	ASGVSGSPYNEQF
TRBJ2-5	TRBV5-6	ASSADRIQETQY
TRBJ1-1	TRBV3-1	ASSLGTGAPEAF
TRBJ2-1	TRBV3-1	ASSHPLGTVNEQF
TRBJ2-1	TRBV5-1	ASREAGSSYNEQF
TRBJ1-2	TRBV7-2	ASSSGQGVIYGYT
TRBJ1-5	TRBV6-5	ASSYLVARGTSQPQH
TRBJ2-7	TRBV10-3	AISEGQIYEQY
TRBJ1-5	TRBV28	ASGTGGYNQPQH
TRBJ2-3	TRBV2	ASSESSNTQY
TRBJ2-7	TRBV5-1	ASRRGQLYEQY
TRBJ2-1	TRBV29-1	SARPTSGSFNNEQF
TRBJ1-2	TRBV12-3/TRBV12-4	ASNSPPQGYT
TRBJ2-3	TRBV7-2	ASSLNFRTITDTQY
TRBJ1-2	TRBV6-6	ASSSGDRGYT
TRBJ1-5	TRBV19	ASSILGGLDQPQH
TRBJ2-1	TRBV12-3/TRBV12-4	ASSKSAGGSHNEQF
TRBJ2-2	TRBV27	ASKGLTNTGELF
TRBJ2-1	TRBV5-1	ASSWGSGQVEQF
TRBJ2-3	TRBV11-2	ASSPGQNTDTQY
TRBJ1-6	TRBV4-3	ASSQDGQTNSPLH
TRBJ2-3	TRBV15	ATSSALDPDTQY
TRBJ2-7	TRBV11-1	ASSLVGRLAGVAVEQY
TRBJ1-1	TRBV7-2	ASSLVAGQGTEAF